This passage covers 30 T cell receptor beta chains from one sample sequenced in a study of blood T cells in healthy people across ages. A second about 7 to 11 cycle PCR used barcoded and J-beta primers. Using its own MiXCR run on the 5' RACE reads, TCRdb lists one record per CDR3 protein. The sample consists of 1,500,000 or so distinct CDR3 sequences, approximately 60% of them appearing once. The material sequenced was blood. The receptors were sampled from a man younger than 35 in good health.

The V call is TRBV4-1, the J call TRBJ1-4; TRBD1 might be the D (6 bases). Trimming cost V 4 bases and J 4 bases, with 19 bases left between them. CDR3 length equals 17 residues. Germline CDR1 is MGHRA and CDR2 is YSYEKL. The CDR3 loop reads CASSLSDRSLLNEKLFF. As DNA, the CDR3 is TGCGCCAGCAGCCTGAGCGACAGGTCCCTCCTTAATGAAAAACTGTTTTTT.

The chain carries TRBV2 and TRBJ2-4; D gene ambiguous. The J call may be wrong; the DNA end is better matched by TRBJ2-5. CDR3 size: 13 residues. CDR1 SNHLY and CDR2 FYNNEI come from the germline V gene. The CDR3 loop reads CASDREIEETQYF. CDR3 coding DNA: TGTGCCAGCGATCGAGAGATAGAAGAGACCCAGTACTTC.

V usage is TRBV7-8 and J usage is TRBJ1-2, with 8 positions matching TRBD1. CDR1 and CDR2 (germline): SGHVS, FQNEAQ. V lost 5 bases, J lost 4 bases, and 6 bases stayed unmatched. This CDR3 comprises 14 residues. The DNA for the CDR3 is TGTGCCAGCAGCCCGACAGGGGATAGCTATGGCTACACCTTC. As protein: CASSPTGDSYGYTF.

V gene TRBV4-3 combines with J gene TRBJ2-3; D is possibly TRBD1 or TRBD2 (5 bases each). CDR1 and CDR2 from the germline V gene are LGHNA and YSLEER. Deletions cut 4 bases from V and 2 bases from J, with 19 bases between. The CDR3 length is 17 residues. The DNA for the CDR3 is TGCGCCAGCAGCCGGTCCTCCCGGGGCGGATCCACAGATACGCAGTATTTT. It codes for CASSRSSRGGSTDTQYF.

This chain links TRBV5-1 with TRBJ2-7, with TRBD2 identical over 7 bases. CDR3 length: 14 residues. Trimming took 4 bases from V and 3 from J; bases not matched to a gene: 7. Germline lookup yields CDR1 SGHRS and CDR2 YFSETQ. CDR3 nucleotide sequence: TGCGCCAGCAGCGAGTCCGGGAGGAACTACGAGCAGTACTTC. Translation: CASSESGRNYEQYF.

The chain carries TRBV7-9 and TRBJ2-7; maybe TRBD2 (6 bases). Per germline, CDR1 SEHNR and CDR2 FQNEAQ (reference sequence). The V and J ends lost 3 bases and 3 bases respectively, with 18 bases between them. The length of the CDR3 is 16 residues. CDR3 sequence reads: CASSFTLGTGNYEQYF. CDR3 bases: TGTGCCAGCAGCTTTACCCTTGGGACTGGAAACTACGAGCAGTACTTC.

The V call is TRBV20-1, the J call TRBJ1-2; D remains ambiguous. The length of the CDR3 is 11 residues. Germline V gives CDR1 DFQATT, CDR2 SNEGSKA (reference sequence). The V gene lost 6 bases and the J gene lost 4 bases, with 9 bases spanning the gap. The CDR3 DNA follows: TGCAGTGCCGACAACGTCTATGGCTACACCTTC. It translates to CSADNVYGYTF.

The J gene is TRBJ2-1, the V gene TRBV5-6; D is undetermined. V was trimmed by 3 bases and J by 9 bases, leaving 7 bases between them. There are 11 residues in the CDR3. CDR1 and CDR2 from the germline V gene are SGHDT and YYEEEE. This CDR3 is CASSSLSEQFF. The CDR3 region has the DNA TGTGCCAGCAGCTCGCTGAGTGAGCAGTTCTTC.

The chain links TRBV2 to TRBJ2-2, with a possible D match to TRBD2 (6 bases). The CDR3 extends over 13 amino acids. Per germline, CDR1 SNHLY and CDR2 FYNNEI. V was shortened by 7 bases and J by 1 base, with 7 bases between the two germline ends. Written as DNA, the CDR3 is TGTGCCAGCAACGGGGGGAACACCGGGGAGCTGTTTTTT. It encodes CASNGGNTGELFF.

This clonotype was observed a handful of times. J is TRBJ2-5 and V is TRBV20-1; TRBD2 might be the D (5 bases). The J call may not be correct, given that the DNA end is closer to TRBJ2-7. The CDR3 loop spans 14 amino acids. Germline values: CDR1 DFQATT, CDR2 SNEGSKA (reference sequence). CDR3 DNA: TGCAGTGTCACAGTAGCGACAAAACCCTACGAGCAGTACTTC. Amino acids: CSVTVATKPYEQYF.

In its sample, this clonotype was seen a few times. J is TRBJ2-4 and V is TRBV4-2, with D perhaps given as TRBD1 or TRBD2 (5 bases each). The J call may be wrong; the DNA end is better matched by TRBJ2-7. The CDR3 loop spans 13 amino acids. Germline V gene sequence: CDR1 LGHNA, CDR2 YNFKEQ. CDR3 region: CASSPRDLYEQYF. CDR3 sequence (DNA): TGTGCCAGCAGCCCCCGGGACCTATACGAGCAGTACTTC.

This rearrangement joins TRBV5-1 to TRBJ2-1, with D hard to call. The J call is doubtful: the DNA matches TRBJ2-7 better. Per the germline V gene, CDR1 is SGHRS and CDR2 is YFSETQ. This CDR3 is built from 15 residues. CDR3 DNA: TGCGCCAGCAGCTTGACCTCAAACTCCTACAATGAGCAGTACTTC. This encodes CASSLTSNSYNEQYF.

The rearrangement uses TRBV5-1 and TRBJ2-6, with a possible D match to TRBD1 (6 bases). CDR1 and CDR2 (germline): SGHRS, YFSETQ. V was pared by 3 bases and J by 0 bases, with 13 bases between. This CDR3 is 17 amino acids long. The CDR3 bases are TGCGCCAGCAGCTCCCGGGACACCCTCTCTGGGGCCAACGTCCTGACTTTC. This encodes CASSSRDTLSGANVLTF. Based on the CDR3 plus reference TRBV5-1 and TRBJ2-6, the full variable domain is KAGVTQTPRYLIKTRGQQVTLSCSPISGHRSVSWYQQTPGQGLQFLFEYFSETQRNKGNFPGRFSGRQFSNSRSEMNVSTLELGDSALYLCASSSRDTLSGANVLTFGAGSRLTVL.

The chain carries TRBV20-1 and TRBJ2-4; 14 bases are shared with TRBD2. The end of the DNA fits TRBJ2-7 better, so the J call may be wrong. The CDR3 runs 15 residues. The germline CDR1 and CDR2 sequences are DFQATT and SNEGSKA (reference sequence). Here the CDR3 reads CSARDLGLAGVEQYF. The CDR3 bases are TGCAGTGCTAGAGACCTGGGACTAGCGGGAGTCGAGCAGTACTTC.

V gene TRBV6-2 or TRBV6-3 combines with J gene TRBJ1-1; D might be TRBD1 (5 bases). The germline V gene has CDR1 MNHEY and CDR2 SVGEGT. The CDR3 covers 18 residues. Trimming shortened V by 2 bases and J by 3 bases, and 22 bases separated the two germline ends. The CDR3 reads CASSYGGFFGTWDTEAFF. CDR3 nucleotides: TGTGCCAGCAGTTACGGGGGGTTTTTTGGAACCTGGGACACTGAAGCTTTCTTT.

DNA for the CDR3: TGCAGTGCTAGGAGAATTGCAGATACGCAGTATTTT. It encodes CSARRIADTQYF. The genes are TRBV20-1 and TRBJ2-3; D remains ambiguous. The CDR3 totals 12 residues. Germline V gene sequence: CDR1 DFQATT, CDR2 SNEGSKA (reference sequence). V lost 3 bases and J 4 bases, leaving 8 bases between the germline ends.

The V and J genes are TRBV4-3 and TRBJ2-4, with D maybe TRBD2 (6 bases). Matching the DNA end better, TRBJ2-7 makes the J call doubtful. Germline assignment: CDR1 LGHNA and CDR2 YSLEER. The CDR3 has 14 amino acids. The CDR3 is CASAAGTGLGEQYF. The CDR3 nucleotides are TGCGCCAGCGCTGCCGGGACTGGACTTGGCGAGCAGTACTTC.

The chain links TRBV4-3 to TRBJ1-6, with D hard to call. This CDR3 region has 15 residues. Germline CDR1 is LGHNA and CDR2 is YSLEER. Between the trimmed V and J ends, which lost 1 base and 6 bases, there was a span of 10 bases. The CDR3 coding sequence is TGCGCCAGCAGCCAAGCTGGGCAGTTTAATTCACCCCTCCACTTT. Its protein product is CASSQAGQFNSPLHF.

This clonotype was observed a few times. The CDR3 bases are TGTGCCAGCCGGCTGGGGACTCCCTCCTACGAGCAGTACTTC. Protein product: CASRLGTPSYEQYF. The chain links TRBV28 to TRBJ2-7, with D tentatively TRBD2 (6 bases). The germline V gene has CDR1 MDHEN and CDR2 SYDVKM. This CDR3 spans 14 amino acids. With 8 bases removed from V and 0 bases from J, the gap between germline ends came to 14 bases.

The genes are TRBV12-3 or TRBV12-4 and TRBJ1-6; 10 bases align to TRBD1. V lost 5 bases, J lost 10 bases, and 5 bases stayed unmatched. The CDR3 has 14 residues. The CDR3 DNA reads as TGTGCCAGCAGTACTTGGACAGGGGGGTCACCCCTCCACTTT. It encodes CASSTWTGGSPLHF.

This sequence joins TRBV10-2 and TRBJ2-5; D may be TRBD1 or TRBD2 (5 bases each). Germline CDR1 and CDR2: WSHSY and SAAADI. The CDR3 is 14 residues long. The ends were cut back, 2 bases at V and 4 bases at J, with 11 bases in the middle. CDR3 amino acids: CASSERGRRETQYF. In nucleotides, the CDR3 is TGCGCCAGCAGTGAGAGGGGACGACGAGAGACCCAGTACTTC.

This sequence joins TRBV7-9 and TRBJ2-6; the D is unclear. Germline loops: CDR1 SEHNR, CDR2 FQNEAQ (reference sequence). Trimming left V 4 bases short and J 1 base short, with 11 bases between. The CDR3 consists of 16 residues. The CDR3 loop is CASSSNKGSGANVLTF. The CDR3 nucleotides are TGTGCCAGCAGCTCAAACAAGGGTTCTGGGGCCAACGTCCTGACTTTC.

V and J are TRBV20-1 and TRBJ2-6; D perhaps matches TRBD1 (7 bases). Germline CDR1 is DFQATT and CDR2 is SNEGSKA (reference sequence). There are 14 residues in the CDR3. Trimming cost V 5 bases and J 3 bases, with 11 bases left between them. The CDR3 nucleotides read TGCAGTGCTCGGGGGACAGTTGGGGCCAACGTCCTGACTTTC. This gives the protein CSARGTVGANVLTF.

In the case of this clonotype: Germline is not matched at one junction end, which may reflect a read error. The genes are TRBV2 and TRBJ2-5; 13 bases match TRBD2. The tail of the sequence fits TRBJ2-7 better, so the J call may be wrong. CDR3 size: 14 residues. CDR1 is SNHLY, CDR2 FYNNEI, per germline. The chain's CDR3 is CACRGTSGNYEQYF. The CDR3 DNA follows: TGTGCCTGCAGGGGGACTAGCGGGAACTACGAGCAGTACTTC.

V and J are TRBV6-2 or TRBV6-3 and TRBJ2-3; D unresolved. CDR1 and CDR2 (germline): MNHEY, SVGEGT. V was clipped by 6 bases and J by 6 bases, with 13 bases between them. CDR3 length: 13 amino acids. CDR3 sequence (DNA): TGTGCCAGCAGGGGCAGGCTAAAGGATACGCAGTATTTT. Its translation: CASRGRLKDTQYF.

The gene calls are TRBV6-5 and TRBJ2-5; 8 bases line up with TRBD2. The V and J ends lost 7 bases and 1 base, in that order; junction bases with no gene match: 8. Germline-derived CDR1 and CDR2 are MNHEY and SVGAGI. CDR3 length equals 15 residues. The CDR3 DNA follows: TGTGCCAGCACCAAGGGACTAGGTTCCCAAGAGACCCAGTACTTC. Translation gives CASTKGLGSQETQYF.

The CDR3 nucleotides read TGTGCCATCAGGAACACCGGGGAGCTGTTTTTT. It specifies CAIRNTGELFF. The gene calls are TRBV10-3 and TRBJ2-2, with unresolved D. The CDR3 sequence is 11 residues long. V dropped 6 bases and J dropped 1 base, with 0 bases sitting between them. Germline V gene lookup returns CDR1 ENHRY and CDR2 SYGVKD.

V and J are TRBV6-1 and TRBJ1-5; 9 nucleotides line up with TRBD1. CDR1 is MNHNS and CDR2 is SASEGT in the germline V gene. The junction had 15 bases not matched to a gene; V was cut back by 6 bases and J by 6 bases. The CDR3 loop spans 17 amino acids. CDR3 region: CASRQGQGGGASQPQHF. The DNA for the CDR3 is TGTGCCAGCAGGCAGGGACAGGGCGGAGGTGCTAGTCAGCCCCAGCATTTT.

In its sample, this clonotype was seen a few times. The chain links TRBV20-1 to TRBJ2-7; D is undetermined. V was clipped by 5 bases and J by 3 bases, with 8 bases between them. Looked up from germline, CDR1 is DFQATT and CDR2 is SNEGSKA (reference sequence). The CDR3 totals 11 residues. The DNA for the CDR3 is TGCAGTGCTCCCGTCGGCTACGAGCAGTACTTC. Translated: CSAPVGYEQYF.

The chain uses TRBV6-4 and TRBJ2-1; 9 bases line up with TRBD1. The tail of the sequence fits TRBJ2-7 better, so the J call may be wrong. The CDR3 is made up of 13 amino acids. CDR1 is MRHNA and CDR2 is SNTAGT in the germline V gene. The DNA of the CDR3 is TGTGCCACCAGACAGGGGGGCGACAATGAGCAGTACTTC. Encoded protein: CATRQGGDNEQYF.